The 13 T cell receptor beta chains below come from one sample, sequenced in a study of T-cell memory formation after mild COVID-19. TCRdb processed the 5' RACE reads anew with MiXCR; each CDR3 protein has one entry. The sample has some 150,000 distinct CDR3 sequences; about 23% are singletons. Material: PBMCs or a T cell subset sorted from them (not recorded which). The receptors were sampled from an adult woman who had mild COVID-19 (a few samples of this study predate the infection). Cell type and time point are not known.

The chain carries TRBV6-1 and TRBJ1-1; 11 bases agree with TRBD1. CDR1 is MNHNS and CDR2 is SASEGT in the germline V gene. The CDR3 sequence is 12 residues long. Trimming cost V 10 bases and J 5 bases; bases outside gene matches: 3. The CDR3 here is CANGQGATEAFF. The CDR3 DNA sequence: TGTGCCAACGGACAGGGGGCGACTGAAGCTTTCTTT.

This clonotype was detected ten times or more. The rearrangement links TRBV5-1 to TRBJ2-7; D may correspond to TRBD1 or TRBD2 (6 bases each). The V gene lost 1 base and the J gene lost 1 base, with 18 bases spanning the gap. The germline V gene encodes CDR1 SGHRS and CDR2 YFSETQ. The CDR3 covers 17 residues. The CDR3 nucleotides are TGCGCCAGCAGCTTGCCGGGGGACAAAGGAGGGTCCTACGAGCAGTACTTC. It is translated as CASSLPGDKGGSYEQYF.

The CDR3 coding sequence is TGTGCCAGCAGCCCCGCTGGAAACGTCCTGACTTTC. This encodes CASSPAGNVLTF. This rearrangement joins TRBV4-2 to TRBJ2-6; D is ambiguous. Trimming cost V 4 bases and J 10 bases, with 8 bases left between them. CDR3 length: 12 residues. The V gene's germline CDR1 is LGHNA and CDR2 YNFKEQ.

This clonotype was observed a few times. V gene TRBV27 combines with J gene TRBJ2-1; 13 positions match TRBD2. Germline lookup yields CDR1 MNHEY and CDR2 SMNVEV (reference sequence). CDR3 size: 15 residues. V was clipped by 7 bases and J by 5 bases; unmatched bases: 5. The CDR3 here is CASTGLAGVHNEQFF. In DNA form, the CDR3 reads TGTGCCAGCACCGGACTAGCGGGAGTCCACAATGAGCAGTTCTTC.

This clonotype was picked up one time. This sequence joins TRBV4-3 and TRBJ2-1; no firm D call. The CDR3 has 17 amino acids. With 0 bases removed from V and 7 bases from J, the gap between germline ends came to 19 bases. CDR1 is LGHNA, CDR2 YSLEER, per germline. The CDR3: CASSQEIVTGTGNEQFF. In DNA form, the CDR3 reads TGCGCCAGCAGCCAAGAGATCGTCACCGGAACTGGGAATGAGCAGTTCTTC.

This clonotype was detected only a few times. The genes are TRBV4-1 and TRBJ2-1; TRBD2 matches at 14 bases. The germline V gene encodes CDR1 MGHRA and CDR2 YSYEKL. Unmatched junction bases numbered 3, after V lost 1 base and J lost 7 bases. This CDR3 has 16 residues. CDR3 DNA sequence: TGCGCCAGCAGCCAAGCGGGACTAGCGGGAGTGAATGAGCAGTTCTTC. Encoded protein: CASSQAGLAGVNEQFF.

This clonotype was observed a few times. The chain combines TRBV10-3 with TRBJ2-1; D is unclear. The germline gives CDR1 ENHRY, CDR2 SYGVKD. The CDR3 totals 14 residues. With 5 bases removed from V and 4 bases from J, the gap between germline ends came to 12 bases. CDR3 region: CAISRYSSYNEQFF. CDR3 sequence (DNA): TGTGCCATCAGTCGCTACAGTTCATACAATGAGCAGTTCTTC.

This clonotype occurred a few times. This chain connects TRBV23-1 to TRBJ1-5; D gene uncertain. TRBV23-1 belongs to the ORF category, with a function that is uncertain. Between the trimmed V and J ends, which lost 1 base and 3 bases, there was a span of 25 bases. There are 20 residues in the CDR3. The CDR3 region has the DNA TGCGCCAGCAGTCAATTTTGTAGACCGGGTAGACCGATATACAATCAGCCCCAGCATTTT. Translation gives CASSQFCRPGRPIYNQPQHF.

V is TRBV10-3 and J is TRBJ2-1, with D maybe TRBD1 (6 bases). The CDR3 is 15 residues long. The V end lost 4 bases, the J end lost 1 base, and 11 bases lay between the germline ends. Germline V lookup: CDR1 ENHRY, CDR2 SYGVKD. Here the CDR3 reads CAISVSGDSYNEQFF. The CDR3 DNA sequence: TGTGCCATCAGTGTATCAGGGGATTCCTACAATGAGCAGTTCTTC.

The rearrangement joins TRBV12-3 or TRBV12-4 to TRBJ2-1; 8 bases fit TRBD1. This CDR3 region has 13 residues. The V gene end was trimmed by 4 bases and the J gene end by 7 bases; junction bases not matched to a gene: 3. The CDR3 region has the DNA TGTGCCAGCAGTTGGACAGGGCGAAATGAGCAGTTCTTC. This codes for CASSWTGRNEQFF.

The V call is TRBV7-3, the J call TRBJ2-2; D not certain. Trimming cost V 2 bases and J 0 bases, with 13 bases left between them. Germline V lookup: CDR1 SGHTA, CDR2 FQGTGA. This CDR3 has 17 amino acids. The CDR3 region has the DNA TGTGCCAGCAGCTTAGGGCAATCTACAGCGAACACCGGGGAGCTGTTTTTT. Translated, it gives CASSLGQSTANTGELFF.

The chain uses TRBV14 and TRBJ1-2, with D unclear. Trimming took 4 bases from V and 1 from J, leaving 7 bases between them. Germline V gives CDR1 SGHDN, CDR2 FVKESK. This CDR3 is 13 amino acids long. The CDR3 region is CASSPYRNYGYTF. CDR3 in DNA: TGTGCCAGCAGCCCCTATCGTAACTATGGCTACACCTTC. The variable domain in full, completed from reference TRBV14 and TRBJ1-2, reads EAGVTQFPSHSVIEKGQTVTLRCDPISGHDNLYWYRRVMGKEIKFLLHFVKESKQDESGMPNNRFLAERTGGTYSTLKVQPAELEDSGVYFCASSPYRNYGYTFGSGTRLTVV.

In DNA form, the CDR3 reads TGTGCCAGCAGTTCCAACCCGGGACAGGGGTACGAGCAGTACTTC. Its translation is CASSSNPGQGYEQYF. V is TRBV27 and J is TRBJ2-7, with 10 bases that match TRBD1. J lost 4 bases, V lost 4 bases, and 7 bases had no gene match. Germline CDR1 is MNHEY and CDR2 is SMNVEV (reference sequence). This CDR3 comprises 15 residues.